The clone carrying this TCR beta chain has just one count. CDR1 is WSHSY and CDR2 is SAAADI in the germline V gene. Trimming shortened V by 8 bases and J by 0 bases, and 11 bases separated the two germline ends. This CDR3 has 14 amino acids. Only in-frame clones appear in the TCRdb table, and some are missing; sequencing was by immunoSEQ multiplex PCR. This sample has more than 250,000 clones, with 70% to 90% found just once. The record originates from a study of blood T cell repertoires in COVID-19. Across the whole study: From the United States, Italy and Spain came samples of acute and convalescent COVID-19.

The V and J genes are TRBV10-2 and TRBJ2-1; D is perhaps TRBD2 (5 bases). This receptor was obtained from a woman between 40 and 50 years old with acute COVID-19. Sequences were obtained from PBMCs or T cells enriched from blood (not recorded which). CDR3 region: CASEAVSSYNEQFF. CDR3 coding DNA: TGCGCCAGCGAAGCGGTAAGCTCCTACAATGAGCAGTTCTTC.